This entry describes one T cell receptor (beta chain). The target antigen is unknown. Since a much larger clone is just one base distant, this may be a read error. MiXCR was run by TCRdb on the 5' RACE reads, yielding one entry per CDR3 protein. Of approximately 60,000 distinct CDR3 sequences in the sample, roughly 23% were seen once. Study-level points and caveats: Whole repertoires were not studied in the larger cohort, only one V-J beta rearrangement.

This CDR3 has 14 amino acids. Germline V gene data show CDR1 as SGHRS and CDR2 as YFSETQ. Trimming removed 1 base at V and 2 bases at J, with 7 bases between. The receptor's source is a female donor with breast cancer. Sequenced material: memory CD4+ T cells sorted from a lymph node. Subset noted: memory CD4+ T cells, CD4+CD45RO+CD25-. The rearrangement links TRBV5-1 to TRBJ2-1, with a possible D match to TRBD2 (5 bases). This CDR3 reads CASSLRETYNEQFF. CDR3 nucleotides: TGCGCCAGCAGCTTGCGGGAAACCTACAATGAGCAGTTCTTC.